This entry describes one T cell receptor beta chain. The data were obtained in a study of technical replicates of blood from several donors. Per the germline V gene, CDR1 is SNHLY and CDR2 is FYNNEI. Between the trimmed V and J ends, which lost 3 bases and 0 bases, there was a span of 10 bases. The CDR3 is 15 residues long. Using immunoSEQ multiplex PCR, the repertoire was profiled, and TCRdb retains in-frame clones only, with some absent. The repertoire holds 9,500 to 15,000 clones, around 77% seen once, with 13% to 15% in the top ten. Sequencing input: PBMCs. The sequence derives from a human donor in good health. This chain links TRBV2 with TRBJ2-3; TRBD1 might be the D (5 bases). The chain's CDR3 is CASSELGPSTDTQYF. DNA for the CDR3: TGTGCCAGCAGTGAGTTGGGGCCCAGCACAGATACGCAGTATTTT.